This T cell receptor beta chain was sequenced during a study of blood T cell repertoires in COVID-19. Background on the study: The origin of the acute and convalescent COVID-19 samples was the United States, Italy and Spain. PBMCs, B-cell-depleted T cells, or T cells provided the cDNA or gDNA that made up the material.

In the study's own analysis: It was from reference gene primer amplification that nucleated cell counts were estimated. Sequenced by immunoSEQ multiplex PCR; TCRdb stores in-frame clones only, minus some. Clone size and V and J calls were adopted from that table, with D and trimming inferred from the DNA. The sample contains around 270,000 clones, 88% of which appear only once. The length of the CDR3 is 14 residues. Unmatched junction bases numbered 6, after V lost 5 bases and J lost 4 bases. Germline CDR1 SGHVS, CDR2 FNYEAQ. The sequencing input was peripheral blood. This chain connects TRBV7-6 to TRBJ1-2; 8 bases agree with TRBD1. This TCR came from a man in his 60s who had recovered from COVID-19. The CDR3 sequence: CASSQGQGAYGYTF. The CDR3 bases are TGTGCCAGCAGCCAAGGACAGGGTGCCTATGGCTACACCTTC.